Presented here are 32 T cell receptor beta chains from one specimen sequenced in a study of T cell changes during pregnancy in multiple sclerosis (dated by TCRdb to between 2018 and 2021). The library relied on the immunoSEQ multiplex PCR assay. Entries here come from immuneACCESS through TCRdb and include only in-frame sequences with V and J called. Some clones fail to appear in such tables; in the studies checked, an unresolved V gene covers under half of the shortfall, and the cause of the remainder is unknown. The sample data list around 48,000 clones, and around 92% of these were observed just once. The ten biggest clones cover 0.67% of the sample. The starting material was CD4+ T cells from peripheral blood mononuclear cells, obtained in the third trimester of pregnancy. The receptors were sampled from a female donor with multiple sclerosis, enrolled in a pregnancy study.

V usage is TRBV5-1 and J usage is TRBJ2-1; 9 bases match TRBD1. The germline V gene encodes CDR1 SGHRS and CDR2 YFSETQ. V shed 4 bases and J 6 bases; nucleotides not matched to a gene: 11. There are 16 residues in the CDR3. The CDR3 region has the DNA TGCGCCAGCAGCGCCTACCGGGACAGGGCAGGCAATGAGCAGTTCTTC. It translates to CASSAYRDRAGNEQFF. Using reference TRBV5-1 and TRBJ2-1 for the parts outside the CDR3, the full variable domain is KAGVTQTPRYLIKTRGQQVTLSCSPISGHRSVSWYQQTPGQGLQFLFEYFSETQRNKGNFPGRFSGRQFSNSRSEMNVSTLELGDSALYLCASSAYRDRAGNEQFFGPGTRLTVL.

The CDR3 protein is CASSPRQGLAFF. For the CDR3, the DNA is TGTGCCAGTAGTCCCCGACAGGGATTGGCTTTCTTT. The chain joins TRBV19 to TRBJ1-1; 7 nucleotides align to TRBD1. Germline CDR1 is LNHDA and CDR2 is SQIVND (reference sequence). This CDR3 has 12 amino acids. With V trimmed by 5 bases and J by 11 bases, 8 bases remained unmatched.

The V and J genes are TRBV5-1 and TRBJ2-3; the match to TRBD1 covers 10 bases. The germline gives CDR1 SGHRS, CDR2 YFSETQ. CDR3 length equals 16 residues. J lost 4 bases, V lost 5 bases, and 10 bases had no gene match. The CDR3 DNA sequence: TGCGCCAGCAGACCTCCGGGACAGGGGCGCTCAGATACGCAGTATTTT. It is translated as CASRPPGQGRSDTQYF.

V gene TRBV5-8 combines with J gene TRBJ2-1; weak D call: TRBD1 (5 bases). Trimming pared 4 bases from V and 7 bases from J, leaving 6 bases between. The CDR3 totals 11 residues. The V gene's germline CDR1 is SGHTS and CDR2 YDEGEE. The CDR3 region has the DNA TGTGCCAGCAGCAGGACAAATGAGCAGTTCTTC. This codes for CASSRTNEQFF.

The chain joins TRBV30 to TRBJ2-5; the match to TRBD1 covers 7 bases. Trimming removed 8 bases from V and 0 bases from J; junction bases left unmatched: 12. Germline-derived CDR1 and CDR2 are GTSNPN and SVGIG (reference sequence). This CDR3 region has 15 residues. CDR3 coding DNA: TGTGCCGGCGACCGGGACAGCTGGTACCAAGAGACCCAGTACTTC. Its translation is CAGDRDSWYQETQYF.

The chain couples TRBV19 to TRBJ2-1; maybe TRBD2 (6 bases). Trimming removed 3 bases at V and 4 bases at J, with 22 bases between. The CDR3 is 18 residues long. Germline V gene lookup returns CDR1 LNHDA and CDR2 SQIVND (reference sequence). CDR3 loop: CASSITSLGGGPYNEQFF. The DNA for the CDR3 is TGTGCCAGTAGTATTACGTCGCTTGGGGGAGGCCCATACAATGAGCAGTTCTTC. Drawing the rest from reference TRBV19 and TRBJ2-1, the complete variable domain is DGGITQSPKYLFRKEGQNVTLSCEQNLNHDAMYWYRQDPGQGLRLIYYSQIVNDFQKGDIAEGYSVSREKKESFPLTVTSAQKNPTAFYLCASSITSLGGGPYNEQFFGPGTRLTVL.

This chain links TRBV28 with TRBJ1-2; the match to TRBD1 covers 7 bases. V was pared by 2 bases and J by 4 bases, with 4 bases of the junction left unmatched. CDR1 is MDHEN and CDR2 is SYDVKM in the germline V gene. The CDR3 is made up of 14 amino acids. The CDR3 bases are TGTGCCAGCAGTTTAACGGGACAGATCTATGGCTACACCTTC. Encoded protein: CASSLTGQIYGYTF.

The V and J genes are TRBV6-5 and TRBJ1-1, with D possibly TRBD1 on 5 matching bases. The CDR3 length is 15 residues. The V gene's germline CDR1 is MNHEY and CDR2 SVGAGI. V lost 8 bases, J lost 2 bases, and 18 bases lay in between. The CDR3 DNA sequence: TGTGCCAGCCGTAAGATTCGGGGGATCAACACTGAAGCTTTCTTT. This gives the protein CASRKIRGINTEAFF.

The CDR3 loop is CASTIRDRGTSYTGELFF. CDR3 nucleotide sequence: TGTGCCAGCACTATCCGGGACAGGGGGACTAGTTACACCGGGGAGCTGTTTTTT. This chain joins TRBV2 and TRBJ2-2; TRBD1 matches at 11 bases. V was clipped by 7 bases and J by 3 bases; unmatched bases: 13. Germline loops: CDR1 SNHLY, CDR2 FYNNEI. The length of the CDR3 is 18 residues.

V and J are TRBV11-3 and TRBJ1-4, with 10 bases that match TRBD1. Germline V gene sequence: CDR1 SGHNT, CDR2 YENEEA. Unmatched junction bases numbered 5, after V lost 5 bases and J lost 5 bases. This CDR3 has 15 amino acids. As DNA, the CDR3 is TGTGCCAGCAGCCGCAAGACAGGGGGCAATGAAAAACTGTTTTTT. Translation: CASSRKTGGNEKLFF.

This chain connects TRBV28 to TRBJ2-3; 12 nucleotides line up with TRBD2. Looked up from germline, CDR1 is MDHEN and CDR2 is SYDVKM. Trimming at V came to 5 bases and at J to 4 bases, leaving 7 bases not matched to a gene. The CDR3 has 16 residues. The CDR3 loop reads CASSPWTSGISDTQYF. CDR3 nucleotides: TGTGCCAGCAGTCCCTGGACTAGCGGGATATCAGATACGCAGTATTTT.

The CDR3 loop is CASSLGGTGEKLFF. Here the CDR3 DNA reads TGTGCCAGCAGCTTGGGAGGCACGGGAGAAAAACTGTTTTTT. The J gene is TRBJ1-4, the V gene TRBV5-4, with D unclear. The germline V gene encodes CDR1 SGHNT and CDR2 YYREEE (reference sequence). The CDR3 loop spans 14 amino acids. V was cut by 0 bases and J by 8 bases, with 11 bases left in between.

The chain combines TRBV7-9 with TRBJ2-1; no firm D call. V lost 3 bases, J lost 8 bases, and 11 bases lay in between. The germline V gene encodes CDR1 SEHNR and CDR2 FQNEAQ (reference sequence). This CDR3 has 13 amino acids. The CDR3, as DNA: TGTGCCAGCAGCTTCGAAGTAGTATATGAGCAGTTCTTC. This sequence encodes CASSFEVVYEQFF.

The rearrangement uses TRBV18 and TRBJ2-3; D not certain. Per the germline V gene, CDR1 is KGHSH and CDR2 is LQKENI. This CDR3 is built from 14 residues. V lost 0 bases and J 8 bases, leaving 12 bases between the germline ends. The CDR3, as DNA: TGTGCCAGCTCACCACCGGCCGGATCGGGTACGCAGTATTTT. Translation: CASSPPAGSGTQYF.

This clone appeared a single time. The chain couples TRBV5-6 to TRBJ2-5, with 7 bases aligning to TRBD1. In germline, CDR1 is SGHDT, CDR2 YYEEEE. Losses at the gene ends were 5 bases for V and 0 bases for J; bases not matched to a gene: 4. This CDR3 spans 14 amino acids. CDR3 sequence: CASRRTGDQETQYF. CDR3 nucleotide sequence: TGTGCCAGCAGGCGTACAGGGGACCAAGAGACCCAGTACTTC.

The chain has TRBV5-1 and TRBJ2-2; 7 nucleotides line up with TRBD2. The J segment lost 4 bases and the V segment lost 0 bases, leaving 6 bases of the junction unmatched. Germline CDR1 is SGHRS and CDR2 is YFSETQ. CDR3 length: 16 amino acids. In nucleotides, the CDR3 is TGCGCCAGCAGCTTGGCTGGACTAGGAGGCACCGGGGAGCTGTTTTTT. It translates to CASSLAGLGGTGELFF.

This clone has a single count. The chain combines TRBV5-1 with TRBJ2-7; TRBD2 might be the D (5 bases). V was trimmed by 5 bases and J by 0 bases, leaving 15 bases between them. The CDR3 contains 15 residues. The germline CDR1 and CDR2 sequences are SGHRS and YFSETQ. The chain's CDR3 is CASRVEGLPSYEQYF. The CDR3 nucleotides read TGCGCCAGCAGAGTAGAGGGTCTCCCCTCCTACGAGCAGTACTTC. Full variable domain (outside the CDR3, taken from reference TRBV5-1 and TRBJ2-7): KAGVTQTPRYLIKTRGQQVTLSCSPISGHRSVSWYQQTPGQGLQFLFEYFSETQRNKGNFPGRFSGRQFSNSRSEMNVSTLELGDSALYLCASRVEGLPSYEQYFGPGTRLTVT.

The sample holds one count of this clone. This chain connects TRBV27 to TRBJ1-5; TRBD1 might be the D (5 bases). With 9 bases removed from V and 0 bases from J, the gap between germline ends came to 24 bases. CDR1 MNHEY and CDR2 SMNVEV come from the germline V gene (reference sequence). This CDR3 has 18 residues. The CDR3 sequence: CARGEDLRGVYSNQPQHF. Written as DNA, the CDR3 is TGTGCCAGAGGTGAAGATCTTAGGGGCGTCTATAGCAATCAGCCCCAGCATTTT.

The chain employs TRBV7-9 and TRBJ1-5, with TRBD1 matching over 8 bases. Germline loops: CDR1 SEHNR, CDR2 FQNEAQ (reference sequence). Trimming cost V 1 base and J 7 bases; bases outside gene matches: 9. There are 16 residues in the CDR3. The CDR3 DNA follows: TGTGCCAGCAGCTTAGGGCAGGGGGCGCCCGGCCAGCCCCAGCATTTT. Translation gives CASSLGQGAPGQPQHF.

V and J are TRBV5-1 and TRBJ1-2, with TRBD1 matching 8 bases. Trimming at V came to 0 bases and at J to 8 bases, leaving 15 bases not matched to a gene. The V gene's germline CDR1 is SGHRS and CDR2 YFSETQ. The CDR3 consists of 17 residues. The CDR3 loop is CASSLVAGGAVISGYTF. In nucleotides, the CDR3 is TGCGCCAGCAGCTTGGTTGCAGGGGGCGCGGTCATATCGGGCTACACCTTC.

This clone was seen only once. This chain connects TRBV7-2 to TRBJ2-7; the match to TRBD2 covers 7 bases. Germline V lookup: CDR1 SGHTA, CDR2 FQGNSA. With V trimmed by 5 bases and J by 2 bases, 6 bases remained unmatched. The CDR3 loop spans 14 amino acids. In DNA form, the CDR3 reads TGTGCCAGCAGCCGGGGCGGGGGACCCTACGAGCAGTACTTC. Its protein is CASSRGGGPYEQYF.

The rearrangement links TRBV28 to TRBJ2-7; 9 nucleotides line up with TRBD1. The germline V gene encodes CDR1 MDHEN and CDR2 SYDVKM. V trimming: 6 bases; J trimming: 1 base; junction bases outside the gene matches: 4. The CDR3 consists of 14 residues. The CDR3 sequence: CASRDRGRSYEQYF. CDR3 DNA sequence: TGTGCCAGCAGAGACAGGGGGAGGTCCTACGAGCAGTACTTC.

The gene calls are TRBV6-6 and TRBJ2-3, with TRBD2 matching 14 bases. The ends lost 2 bases at V and 8 bases at J; junction bases unmatched: 6. This CDR3 has 16 amino acids. Germline lookup yields CDR1 MNHNY and CDR2 SVGAGI (reference sequence). The CDR3 nucleotides are TGTGCCAGCAGTTACGGGACTAGCGGGAGTCAGGGTACGCAGTATTTT. Amino acid sequence: CASSYGTSGSQGTQYF.

The chain is built from TRBV1 and TRBJ2-7; TRBD1 is the table's D call and was not checked against the DNA. TRBV1 is annotated as a pseudogene. The CDR3 has 17 residues. CDR3 in DNA: TGCACCAGCAGCCAGGTCTCTCCGACAGGGGATTCCTACGAGCAGTACTTC. Amino acid sequence: CTSSQVSPTGDSYEQYF.

The CDR3 bases are TGTGCCAGCAGGGTACAGGGGCCCTCCTACGAGCAGTACTTC. Translated, it gives CASRVQGPSYEQYF. This chain connects TRBV2 to TRBJ2-7; 7 nucleotides agree with TRBD1. V lost 6 bases and J lost 0; bases outside the gene matches: 5. The CDR3 sequence is 14 residues long. Per germline, CDR1 SNHLY and CDR2 FYNNEI.

This chain joins TRBV7-2 and TRBJ2-7; 8 nucleotides match TRBD1. Trimming at V came to 4 bases and at J to 5 bases, leaving 7 bases not matched to a gene. Germline CDR1 reads SGHTA; CDR2 reads FQGNSA. The length of the CDR3 is 14 residues. The DNA of the CDR3 is TGTGCCAGCAGCTCCAGACAGGGGAGCCACGAGCAGTACTTC. Protein product: CASSSRQGSHEQYF.

The chain joins TRBV13 to TRBJ2-7; 8 bases line up with TRBD2. V was clipped by 5 bases and J by 2 bases; unmatched bases: 11. The germline CDR1 and CDR2 sequences are PRHDT and FYEKMQ (reference sequence). This CDR3 spans 16 amino acids. The CDR3 DNA reads as TGTGCCAGCAGCACTCGTGCGAGCGGGAGCCCCTACGAGCAGTACTTC. Its translation: CASSTRASGSPYEQYF.

This rearrangement joins TRBV5-6 to TRBJ2-3, with D possibly being TRBD1 (5 bases). CDR1 and CDR2 (germline): SGHDT, YYEEEE. V was cut by 3 bases and J by 5 bases, with 10 bases left in between. The CDR3 runs to 13 residues. Here the CDR3 reads CASSWQGEDTQYF. The CDR3 DNA sequence: TGTGCCAGCAGCTGGCAGGGCGAAGATACGCAGTATTTT.

This clone was recorded a few times. J is TRBJ1-2 and V is TRBV10-3; no clear D gene. Trimming removed 4 bases at V and 7 bases at J, with 10 bases between. CDR1 and CDR2 from the germline V gene are ENHRY and SYGVKD. The CDR3 totals 12 residues. CDR3: CAISVKGGGYTF. The CDR3, as DNA: TGTGCCATCAGTGTCAAGGGAGGTGGCTACACCTTC.

The gene calls are TRBV10-3 and TRBJ1-1; D not certain. The germline V gene has CDR1 ENHRY and CDR2 SYGVKD. The CDR3 totals 15 residues. The V end was cut by 0 bases, the J end by 1 base, with 9 bases between. The CDR3 DNA is TGTGCCATCAGTGAGTCCAGAGGGAGGAACACTGAAGCTTTCTTT. The encoded protein is CAISESRGRNTEAFF.

A remark on this clone: A read error is likely, as this CDR3 ends without the conserved phenylalanine or tryptophan. The chain employs TRBV5-6 and TRBJ1-2, with TRBD1 identical over 7 bases. After removal of 0 bases from V and 3 bases from J, the junction contained 5 bases not matched to a gene. This CDR3 has 15 residues. The germline V gene encodes CDR1 SGHDT and CDR2 YYEEEE. The CDR3 DNA follows: TGTGCCAGCAGCTTGGGAGGGGGCGCAGACTATGGCTACACCCTC. It specifies CASSLGGGADYGYTL.

V gene TRBV28 combines with J gene TRBJ2-7, with D unresolved. This CDR3 spans 15 amino acids. The V end was cut by 5 bases, the J end by 3 bases, with 17 bases between. The germline V gene has CDR1 MDHEN and CDR2 SYDVKM. CDR3 in amino acids: CASSDTTTIRYEQYF. CDR3 bases: TGTGCCAGCAGTGATACAACTACAATCCGCTACGAGCAGTACTTC. The complete variable domain, with remaining parts taken from reference TRBV28 and TRBJ2-7, reads DVKVTQSSRYLVKRTGEKVFLECVQDMDHENMFWYRQDPGLGLRLIYFSYDVKMKEKGDIPEGYSVSREKKERFSLILESASTNQTSMYLCASSDTTTIRYEQYFGPGTRLTVT.